This TCR beta chain was recovered during a study of human T cells and chemical hapten exposure. Across the study: Donors were sensitized with 2% DPC on the upper inner arm.

A single record per CDR3 protein comes from TCRdb applying MiXCR to the RACE reads. The sample has fewer than 150,000 distinct CDR3 sequences, around 11% seen once. The J segment lost 5 bases and the V segment lost 5 bases, leaving 12 bases of the junction unmatched. Germline V gene data show CDR1 as SGHAT and CDR2 as FQNNGV. The CDR3 is made up of 16 amino acids. The time point here: patch test 2, 6 weeks after DPC sensitization. Sample treatment: therapeutic diphenylcyclopropenone sensitization with weekly scalp DPC. Each patch-test visit's blood sample preceded patch application. Unfractionated whole blood was the source from which total RNA was extracted. This clonotype was found many times.

The sequence came from a woman aged 50 to 60 with alopecia areata. Some clones in this sample may be carry-over from other donors' samples. Material: whole blood, obtained in connection with sensitization to the hapten diphenylcyclopropenone (DPC). The chain carries TRBV11-2 and TRBJ2-3; TRBD2 aligns across 8 bases. The CDR3 region has the DNA TGTGCCAGCAGCCCCGTAGGAGCGGGAGTTAAAGATACGCAGTATTTT. Translated: CASSPVGAGVKDTQYF.